This T cell receptor (beta chain) was sequenced for a study of OX40 agonist ivuxolimab in advanced cancers. The CDR3 has 13 residues. The V gene lost 3 bases and the J gene lost 5 bases, with 10 bases spanning the gap. From germline, CDR1 is LNHDA and CDR2 SQIVND (reference sequence). Using immunoSEQ multiplex PCR, the repertoire was profiled, and TCRdb retains in-frame clones only, with some absent. The table records some 48,000 clones, about 80% of them present only once. This clone was observed a few times. This specimen consisted of CD4+ or CD8+ T cells sorted from blood, obtained in a trial of the OX40 agonist ivuxolimab. The genes are TRBV19 and TRBJ1-1; D is possibly TRBD1 (6 bases). The receptor was derived from an adult with an advanced solid tumor such as melanoma, head and neck, liver or kidney cancer. CDR3 DNA sequence: TGTGCCAGTAGTATGGGGGCTTGGACTGAAGCTTTCTTT. Translating it yields CASSMGAWTEAFF.